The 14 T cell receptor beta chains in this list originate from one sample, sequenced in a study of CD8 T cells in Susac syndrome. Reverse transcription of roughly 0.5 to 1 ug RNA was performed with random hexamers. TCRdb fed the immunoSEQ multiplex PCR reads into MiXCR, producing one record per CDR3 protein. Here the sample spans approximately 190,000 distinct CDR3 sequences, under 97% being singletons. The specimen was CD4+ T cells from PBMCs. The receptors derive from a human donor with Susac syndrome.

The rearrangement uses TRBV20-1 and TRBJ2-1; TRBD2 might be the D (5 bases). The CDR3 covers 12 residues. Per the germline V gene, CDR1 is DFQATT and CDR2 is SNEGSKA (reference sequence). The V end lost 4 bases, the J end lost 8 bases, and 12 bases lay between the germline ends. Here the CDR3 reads CSAIRGSDEQFF. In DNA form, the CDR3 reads TGCAGTGCTATCCGGGGATCGGATGAGCAGTTCTTC.

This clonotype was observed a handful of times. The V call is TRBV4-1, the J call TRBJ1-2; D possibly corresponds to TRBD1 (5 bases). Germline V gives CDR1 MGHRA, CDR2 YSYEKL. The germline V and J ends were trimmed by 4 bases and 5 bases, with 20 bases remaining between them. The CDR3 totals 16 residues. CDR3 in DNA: TGCGCCAGCAGCCTACTTAAACCGGGGACTTCTTATGGCTACACCTTC. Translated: CASSLLKPGTSYGYTF.

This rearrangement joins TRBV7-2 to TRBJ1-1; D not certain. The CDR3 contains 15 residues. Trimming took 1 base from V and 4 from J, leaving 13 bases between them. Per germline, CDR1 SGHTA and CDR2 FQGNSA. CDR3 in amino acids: CASSLVAVLTTEAFF. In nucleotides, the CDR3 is TGTGCCAGCAGCTTAGTCGCAGTATTGACCACTGAAGCTTTCTTT.

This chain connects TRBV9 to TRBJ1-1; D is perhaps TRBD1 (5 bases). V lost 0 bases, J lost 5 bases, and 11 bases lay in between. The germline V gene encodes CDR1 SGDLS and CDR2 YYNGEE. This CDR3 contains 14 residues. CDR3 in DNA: TGTGCCAGCAGCGTAGCCAGGGACGGGACTGAAGCTTTCTTT. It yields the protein CASSVARDGTEAFF.

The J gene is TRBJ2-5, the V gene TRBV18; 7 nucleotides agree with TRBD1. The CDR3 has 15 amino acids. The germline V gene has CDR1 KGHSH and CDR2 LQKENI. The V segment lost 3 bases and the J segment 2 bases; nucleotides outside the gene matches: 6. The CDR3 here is CASSPQTGAQETQYF. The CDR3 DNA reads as TGTGCCAGCTCACCTCAAACAGGGGCTCAAGAGACCCAGTACTTC.

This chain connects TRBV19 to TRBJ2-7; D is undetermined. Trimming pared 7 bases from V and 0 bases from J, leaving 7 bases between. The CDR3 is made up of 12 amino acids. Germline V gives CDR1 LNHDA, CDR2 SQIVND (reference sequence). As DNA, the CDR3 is TGTGCCAGTATGAGTAGCTCCTACGAGCAGTACTTC. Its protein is CASMSSSYEQYF.

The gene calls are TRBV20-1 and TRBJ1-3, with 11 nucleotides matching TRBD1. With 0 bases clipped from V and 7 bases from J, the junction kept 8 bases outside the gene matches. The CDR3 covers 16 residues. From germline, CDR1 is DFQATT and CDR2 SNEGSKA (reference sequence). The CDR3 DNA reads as TGCAGTGCTAGAGATCTGGGACAGGGGGACCCGAACACCATATATTTT. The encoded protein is CSARDLGQGDPNTIYF.

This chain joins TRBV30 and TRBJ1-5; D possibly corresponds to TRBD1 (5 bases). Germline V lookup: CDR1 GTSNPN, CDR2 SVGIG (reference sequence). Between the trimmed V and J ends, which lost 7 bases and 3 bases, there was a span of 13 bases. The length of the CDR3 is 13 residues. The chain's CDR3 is CASAGEDNQPQHF. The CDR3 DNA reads TGTGCCTCCGCGGGGGAAGACAATCAGCCCCAGCATTTT.

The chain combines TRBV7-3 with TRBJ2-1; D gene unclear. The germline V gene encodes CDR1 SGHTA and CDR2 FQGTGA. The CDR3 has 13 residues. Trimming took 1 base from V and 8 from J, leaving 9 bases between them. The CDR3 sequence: CASSLNRDYEQFF. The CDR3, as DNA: TGTGCCAGCAGCTTAAACCGTGACTATGAGCAGTTCTTC.

For the CDR3, the DNA is TGTGCCAGCAGTTTCTATTCGCAGGGAAGTAGGGAGACCCAGTACTTC. Residues: CASSFYSQGSRETQYF. The chain combines TRBV27 with TRBJ2-5, with D possibly matching TRBD1 (5 bases). This CDR3 region has 16 residues. Looked up from germline, CDR1 is MNHEY and CDR2 is SMNVEV (reference sequence). V lost 3 bases to trimming and J lost 5 bases, with 19 bases between them.

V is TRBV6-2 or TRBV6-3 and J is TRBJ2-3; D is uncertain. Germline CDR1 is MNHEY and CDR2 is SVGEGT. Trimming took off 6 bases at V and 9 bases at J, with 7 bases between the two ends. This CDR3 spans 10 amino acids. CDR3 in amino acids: CASRDVTQYF. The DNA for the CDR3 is TGTGCCAGCAGGGACGTCACGCAGTATTTT.

The CDR3 DNA is TGTGCCAGCAGTAGACAAGACAAAGAGACCCAGTACTTC. Residues: CASSRQDKETQYF. The rearrangement links TRBV2 to TRBJ2-5; D unclear. The CDR3 runs 13 residues. In germline, CDR1 is SNHLY, CDR2 FYNNEI. V lost 5 bases and J lost 3, with 10 bases in between. The whole variable domain, filled in from reference TRBV2 and TRBJ2-5, reads EPEVTQTPSHQVTQMGQEVILRCVPISNHLYFYWYRQILGQKVEFLVSFYNNEISEKSEIFDDQFSVERPDGSNFTLKIRSTKLEDSAMYFCASSRQDKETQYFGPGTRLLVL.

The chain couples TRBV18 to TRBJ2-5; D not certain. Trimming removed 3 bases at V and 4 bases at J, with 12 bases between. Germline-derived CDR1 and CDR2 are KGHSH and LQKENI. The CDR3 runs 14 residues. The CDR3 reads CASSPDPTAETQYF. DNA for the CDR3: TGTGCCAGCTCACCTGACCCGACCGCAGAGACCCAGTACTTC.

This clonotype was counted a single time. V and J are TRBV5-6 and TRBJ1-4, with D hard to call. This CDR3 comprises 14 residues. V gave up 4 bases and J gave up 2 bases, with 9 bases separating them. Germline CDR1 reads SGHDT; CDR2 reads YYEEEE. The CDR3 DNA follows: TGTGCCAGCAGCCCGGGTTATACTAATGAAAAACTGTTTTTT. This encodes CASSPGYTNEKLFF.